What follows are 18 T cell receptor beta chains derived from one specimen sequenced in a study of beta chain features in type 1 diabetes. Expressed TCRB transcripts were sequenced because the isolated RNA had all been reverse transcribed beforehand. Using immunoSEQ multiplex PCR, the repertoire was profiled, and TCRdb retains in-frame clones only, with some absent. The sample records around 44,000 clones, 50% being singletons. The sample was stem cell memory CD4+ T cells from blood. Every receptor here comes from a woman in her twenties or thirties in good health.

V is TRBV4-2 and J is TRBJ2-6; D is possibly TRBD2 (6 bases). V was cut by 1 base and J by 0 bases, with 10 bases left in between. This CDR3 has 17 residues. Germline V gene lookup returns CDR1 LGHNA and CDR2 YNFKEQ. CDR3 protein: CASSQGVAASGANVLTF. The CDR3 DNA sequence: TGTGCCAGCAGCCAAGGGGTAGCGGCCTCTGGGGCCAACGTCCTGACTTTC.

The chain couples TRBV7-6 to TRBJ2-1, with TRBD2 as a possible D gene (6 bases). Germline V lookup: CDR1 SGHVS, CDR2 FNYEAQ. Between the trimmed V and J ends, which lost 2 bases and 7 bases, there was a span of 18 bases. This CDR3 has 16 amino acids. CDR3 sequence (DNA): TGTGCCAGCAGCTTAACGAGCGGGTCCCTAGGGAATGAGCAGTTCTTC. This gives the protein CASSLTSGSLGNEQFF.

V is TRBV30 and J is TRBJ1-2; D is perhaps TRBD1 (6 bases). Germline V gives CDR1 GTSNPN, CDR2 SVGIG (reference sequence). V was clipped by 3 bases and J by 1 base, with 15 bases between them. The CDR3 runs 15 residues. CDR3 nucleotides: TGTGCCTGGAGAGAACGGACAGCGAATAACTATGGCTACACCTTC. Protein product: CAWRERTANNYGYTF.

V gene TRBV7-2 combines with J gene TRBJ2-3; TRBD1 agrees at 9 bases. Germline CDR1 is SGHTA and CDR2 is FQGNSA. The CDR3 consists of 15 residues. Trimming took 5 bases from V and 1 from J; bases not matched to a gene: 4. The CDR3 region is CASSPGTGRTDTQYF. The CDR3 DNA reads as TGTGCCAGCAGCCCTGGGACAGGGCGCACAGATACGCAGTATTTT.

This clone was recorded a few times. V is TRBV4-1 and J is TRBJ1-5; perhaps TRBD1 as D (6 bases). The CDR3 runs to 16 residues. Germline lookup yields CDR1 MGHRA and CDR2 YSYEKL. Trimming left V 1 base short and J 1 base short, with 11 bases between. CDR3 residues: CASSQGDNLSNQPQHF. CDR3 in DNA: TGCGCCAGCAGCCAAGGGGACAATTTGAGCAATCAGCCCCAGCATTTT.

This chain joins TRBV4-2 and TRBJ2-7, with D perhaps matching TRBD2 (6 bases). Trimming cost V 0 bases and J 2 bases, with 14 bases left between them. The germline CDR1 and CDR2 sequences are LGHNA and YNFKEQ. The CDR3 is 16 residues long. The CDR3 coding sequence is TGTGCCAGCAGCCAAGATGGGGATAGCGGAACCTACGAGCAGTACTTC. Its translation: CASSQDGDSGTYEQYF.

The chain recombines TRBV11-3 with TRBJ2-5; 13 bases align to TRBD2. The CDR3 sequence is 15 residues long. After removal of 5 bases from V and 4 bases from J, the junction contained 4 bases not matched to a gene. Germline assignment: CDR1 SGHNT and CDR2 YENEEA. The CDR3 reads CASSPGLAGAETQYF. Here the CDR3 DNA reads TGTGCCAGCAGCCCAGGACTAGCGGGGGCAGAGACCCAGTACTTC.

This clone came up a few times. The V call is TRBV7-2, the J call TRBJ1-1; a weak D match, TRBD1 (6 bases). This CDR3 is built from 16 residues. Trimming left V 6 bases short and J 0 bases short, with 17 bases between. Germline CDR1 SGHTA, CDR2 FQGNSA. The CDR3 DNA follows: TGTGCCAGCAGAATCCGGGACACCGCCATGAACACTGAAGCTTTCTTT. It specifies CASRIRDTAMNTEAFF.

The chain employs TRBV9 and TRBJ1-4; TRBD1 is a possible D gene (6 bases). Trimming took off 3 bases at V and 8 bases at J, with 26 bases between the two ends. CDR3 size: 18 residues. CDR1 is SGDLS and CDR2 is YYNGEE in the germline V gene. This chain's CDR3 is CASSGNELQGSSTEKLFF. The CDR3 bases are TGTGCCAGCAGCGGGAACGAACTACAGGGTTCGTCTACCGAAAAACTGTTTTTT.

The CDR3 loop is CASSPPNRALGQFF. CDR3 nucleotide sequence: TGTGCCAGCTCACCACCGAACAGGGCCCTTGGGCAGTTCTTC. The genes are TRBV18 and TRBJ2-1, with D possibly being TRBD1 (6 bases). The V gene's germline CDR1 is KGHSH and CDR2 LQKENI. The CDR3 loop spans 14 amino acids. V lost 0 bases and J 12 bases, leaving 15 bases between the germline ends.

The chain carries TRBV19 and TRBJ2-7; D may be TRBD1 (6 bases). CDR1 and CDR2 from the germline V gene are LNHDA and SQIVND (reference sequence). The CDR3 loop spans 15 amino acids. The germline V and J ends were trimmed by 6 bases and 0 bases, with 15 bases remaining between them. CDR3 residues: CASRGLTGVSYEQYF. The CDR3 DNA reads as TGTGCCAGTAGGGGGTTGACAGGAGTCTCCTACGAGCAGTACTTC.

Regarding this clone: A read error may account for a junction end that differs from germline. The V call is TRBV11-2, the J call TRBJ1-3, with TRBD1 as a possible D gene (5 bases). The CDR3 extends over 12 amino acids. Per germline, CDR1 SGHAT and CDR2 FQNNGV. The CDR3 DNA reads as TGTGCCAGCAGCCCTGGGGGGGACGCCCCTCATTTT. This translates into CASSPGGDAPHF. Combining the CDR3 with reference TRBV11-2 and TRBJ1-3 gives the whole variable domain EAGVAQSPRYKIIEKRQSVAFWCNPISGHATLYWYQQILGQGPKLLIQFQNNGVVDDSQLPKDRFSAERLKGVDSTLKIQPAKLEDSAVYLCASSPGGDAPHFGEGSWLTVV.

The CDR3 loop reads CASSLQGSGNTIYF. CDR3 sequence (DNA): TGCGCCAGCAGCCTGCAGGGCTCTGGAAACACCATATATTTT. V is TRBV4-3 and J is TRBJ1-3; possibly TRBD1 for D (5 bases). The CDR3 has 14 amino acids. The V end was cut by 4 bases, the J end by 0 bases, with 7 bases between. From germline, CDR1 is LGHNA and CDR2 YSLEER.

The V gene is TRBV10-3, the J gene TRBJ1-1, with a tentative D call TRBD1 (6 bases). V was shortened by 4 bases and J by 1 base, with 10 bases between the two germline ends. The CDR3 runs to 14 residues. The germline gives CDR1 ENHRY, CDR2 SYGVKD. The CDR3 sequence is CAISAQGQNTEAFF. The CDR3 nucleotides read TGTGCCATCAGTGCACAGGGTCAGAACACTGAAGCTTTCTTT.

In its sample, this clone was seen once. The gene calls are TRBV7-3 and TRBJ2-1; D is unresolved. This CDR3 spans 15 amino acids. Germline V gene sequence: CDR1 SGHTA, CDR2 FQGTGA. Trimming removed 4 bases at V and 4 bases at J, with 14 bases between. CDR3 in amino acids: CASSSNIAGYNEQFF. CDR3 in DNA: TGTGCCAGCAGCTCCAACATAGCCGGGTACAATGAGCAGTTCTTC.

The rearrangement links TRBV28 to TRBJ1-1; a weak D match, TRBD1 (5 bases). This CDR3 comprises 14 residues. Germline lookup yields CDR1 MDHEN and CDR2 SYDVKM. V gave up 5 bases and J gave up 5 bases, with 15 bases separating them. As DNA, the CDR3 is TGTGCCAGCAGTGACGACAGTAGTCGGACTGAAGCTTTCTTT. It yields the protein CASSDDSSRTEAFF.

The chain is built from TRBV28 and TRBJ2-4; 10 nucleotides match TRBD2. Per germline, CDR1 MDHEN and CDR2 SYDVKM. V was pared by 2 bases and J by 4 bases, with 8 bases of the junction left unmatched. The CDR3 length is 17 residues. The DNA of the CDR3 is TGTGCCAGCAGTTTACCGGGACTAGCGTCTTATAAAAACATTCAGTACTTC. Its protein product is CASSLPGLASYKNIQYF.

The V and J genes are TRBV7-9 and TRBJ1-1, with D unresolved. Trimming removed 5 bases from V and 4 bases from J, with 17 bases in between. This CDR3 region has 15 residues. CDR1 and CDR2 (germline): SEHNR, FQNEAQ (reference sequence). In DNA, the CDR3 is TGTGCCAGCAGCCCGCGGGGATTTATGGGCACTGAAGCTTTCTTT. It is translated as CASSPRGFMGTEAFF.